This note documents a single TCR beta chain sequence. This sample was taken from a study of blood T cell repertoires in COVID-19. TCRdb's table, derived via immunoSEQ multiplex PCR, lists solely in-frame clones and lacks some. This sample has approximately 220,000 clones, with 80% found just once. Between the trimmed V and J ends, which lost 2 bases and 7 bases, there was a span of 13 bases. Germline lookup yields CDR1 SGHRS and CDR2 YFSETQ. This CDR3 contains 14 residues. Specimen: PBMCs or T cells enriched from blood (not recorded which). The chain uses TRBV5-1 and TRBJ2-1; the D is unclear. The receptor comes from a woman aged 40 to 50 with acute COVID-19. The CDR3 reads CASSLSLTGNEQFF. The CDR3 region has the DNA TGCGCCAGCAGCTTATCCCTAACGGGTAATGAGCAGTTCTTC.